This T cell receptor (beta chain) appears in the sequencing data of a study of T cell clonotyping in hematopoietic cell transplantation. Study-level points and caveats: Broader posttransplant TCR repertoire diversity was predicted by graft donor and pretransplant recipient Inverse Simpson Index values.

This CDR3 has 13 amino acids. Trimming pared 5 bases from V and 14 bases from J, leaving 16 bases between. Germline V gives CDR1 MNHEY, CDR2 SMNVEV (reference sequence). Using immunoSEQ multiplex PCR, the repertoire was profiled, and TCRdb retains in-frame clones only, with some absent. The repertoire holds thousands of clones, with about nine tenths as singletons. This clone was detected only a few times. No antigen is known for it. The chain has TRBV27 and TRBJ1-6; no reliable D call. The origin of this receptor is a male patient between 35 and 55 years old who had an allogeneic stem cell transplant from an unrelated donor, so the T cells may come from the graft donor. Some clones in this sample may be carry-over from other donors' samples. Sample: peripheral blood mononuclear cells, taken 100 days after allogeneic stem cell transplant. CDR3 region: CASSPPGFTTLHF. The CDR3 region has the DNA TGTGCCAGCAGTCCCCCGGGCTTCACAACCCTCCACTTT.